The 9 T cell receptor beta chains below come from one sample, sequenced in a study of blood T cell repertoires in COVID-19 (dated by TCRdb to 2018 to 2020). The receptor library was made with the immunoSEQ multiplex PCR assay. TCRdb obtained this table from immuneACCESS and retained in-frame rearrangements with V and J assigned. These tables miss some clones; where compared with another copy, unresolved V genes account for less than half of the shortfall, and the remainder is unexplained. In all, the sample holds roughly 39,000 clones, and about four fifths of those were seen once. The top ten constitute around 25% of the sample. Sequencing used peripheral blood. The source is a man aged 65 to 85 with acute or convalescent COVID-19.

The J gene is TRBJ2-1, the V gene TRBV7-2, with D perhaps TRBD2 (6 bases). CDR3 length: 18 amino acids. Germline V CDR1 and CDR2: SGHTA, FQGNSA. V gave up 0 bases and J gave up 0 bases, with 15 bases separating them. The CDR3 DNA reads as TGTGCCAGCAGCTTAGCGGAGGGCGGGCCGAGCTCCTACAATGAGCAGTTCTTC. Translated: CASSLAEGGPSSYNEQFF.

For the CDR3, the DNA is TGCAGTGCTAGTTTCCTAGTACGGGAGAGGGTCAATGAGCAGTTCTTC. Translating it yields CSASFLVRERVNEQFF. The chain couples TRBV20-1 to TRBJ2-1; weak D call: TRBD2 (6 bases). V lost 3 bases to trimming and J lost 6 bases, with 21 bases between them. CDR3 length: 16 amino acids. Germline CDR1 is DFQATT and CDR2 is SNEGSKA (reference sequence).

CDR3 nucleotide sequence: TGTGCCAGCAGCTTGGCCCGGGACAGTAAGAACATTCAGTACTTC. Its translation: CASSLARDSKNIQYF. This sequence joins TRBV7-9 and TRBJ2-4, with TRBD1 matching 7 bases. V gave up 3 bases and J gave up 7 bases; unmatched junction bases: 9. Germline V gives CDR1 SEHNR, CDR2 FQNEAQ (reference sequence). This CDR3 has 15 residues.

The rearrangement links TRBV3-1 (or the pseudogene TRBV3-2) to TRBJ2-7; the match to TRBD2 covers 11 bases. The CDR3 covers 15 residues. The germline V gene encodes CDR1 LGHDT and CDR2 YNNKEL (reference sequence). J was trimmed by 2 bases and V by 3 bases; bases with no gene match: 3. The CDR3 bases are TGTGCCAGCAGCCAGGGGACTAGCGGTCCCTACGAGCAGTACTTC. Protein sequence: CASSQGTSGPYEQYF.

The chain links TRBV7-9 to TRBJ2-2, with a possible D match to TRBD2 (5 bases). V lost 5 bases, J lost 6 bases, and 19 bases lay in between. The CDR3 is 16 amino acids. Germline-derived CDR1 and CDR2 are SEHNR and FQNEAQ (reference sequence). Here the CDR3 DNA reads TGTGCCAGCAGCGGGCAGCGGAGTGTTCGACCCGGGGAGCTGTTTTTT. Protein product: CASSGQRSVRPGELFF.

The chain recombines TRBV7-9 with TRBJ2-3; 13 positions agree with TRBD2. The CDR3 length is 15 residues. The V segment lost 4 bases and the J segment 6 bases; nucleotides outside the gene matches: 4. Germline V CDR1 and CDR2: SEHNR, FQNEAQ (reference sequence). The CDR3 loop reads CASSSWTSGSDTQYF. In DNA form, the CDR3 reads TGTGCCAGCAGCTCTTGGACTAGCGGGAGCGATACGCAGTATTTT.

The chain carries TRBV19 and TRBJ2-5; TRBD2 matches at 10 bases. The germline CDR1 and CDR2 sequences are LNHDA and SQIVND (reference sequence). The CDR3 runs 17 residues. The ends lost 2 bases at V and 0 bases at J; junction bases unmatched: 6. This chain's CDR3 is CASSIRLAGEYQETQYF. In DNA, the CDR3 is TGTGCCAGTAGTATAAGGCTAGCGGGAGAGTACCAAGAGACCCAGTACTTC.

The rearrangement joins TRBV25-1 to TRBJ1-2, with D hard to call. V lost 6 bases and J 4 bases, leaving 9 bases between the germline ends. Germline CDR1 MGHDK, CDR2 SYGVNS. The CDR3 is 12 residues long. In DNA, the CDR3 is TGTGCCAGCAGGGGAGAACTCTATGGCTACACCTTC. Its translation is CASRGELYGYTF.

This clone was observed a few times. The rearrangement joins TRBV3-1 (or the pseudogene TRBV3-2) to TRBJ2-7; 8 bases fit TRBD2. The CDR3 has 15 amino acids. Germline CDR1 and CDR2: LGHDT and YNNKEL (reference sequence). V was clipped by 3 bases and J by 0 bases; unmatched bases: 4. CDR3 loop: CASSQEAGASYEQYF. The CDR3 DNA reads TGTGCCAGCAGCCAGGAAGCGGGAGCCTCCTACGAGCAGTACTTC.